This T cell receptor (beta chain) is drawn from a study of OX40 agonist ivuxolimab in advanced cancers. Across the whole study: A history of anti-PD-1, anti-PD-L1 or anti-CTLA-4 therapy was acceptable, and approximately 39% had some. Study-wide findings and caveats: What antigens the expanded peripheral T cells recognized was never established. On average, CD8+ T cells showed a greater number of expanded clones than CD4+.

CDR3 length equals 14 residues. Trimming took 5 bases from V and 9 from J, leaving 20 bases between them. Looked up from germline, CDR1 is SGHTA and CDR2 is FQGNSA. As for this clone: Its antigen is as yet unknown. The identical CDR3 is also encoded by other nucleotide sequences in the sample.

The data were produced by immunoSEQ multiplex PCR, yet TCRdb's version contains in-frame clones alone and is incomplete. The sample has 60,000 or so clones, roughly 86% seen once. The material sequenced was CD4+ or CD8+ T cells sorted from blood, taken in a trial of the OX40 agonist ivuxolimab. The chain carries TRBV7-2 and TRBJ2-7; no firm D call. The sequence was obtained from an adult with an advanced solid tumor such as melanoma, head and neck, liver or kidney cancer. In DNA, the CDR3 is TGTGCCAGCAGCGAAAAGTGGCCTCCGTACAGGCAGTACTTC. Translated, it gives CASSEKWPPYRQYF.